Shown below are 6 T cell receptor beta chains from a single sample sequenced in a study of cytomegalovirus exposure and HLA in healthy donors. PCR involved 60 Vbeta and 13 Jbeta primers. Repertoires were generated with immunoSEQ multiplex PCR, while TCRdb's copy carries only in-frame clones and drops some. This sample's table reports 140,000 to 150,000 clones. The sequenced sample was PBMCs. The origin of the receptors is a woman in her 50s in good health and CMV-seronegative.

The rearrangement uses TRBV2 and TRBJ1-2, with D perhaps TRBD1 (5 bases). Germline V gives CDR1 SNHLY, CDR2 FYNNEI. There are 13 residues in the CDR3. Deletions cut 6 bases from V and 8 bases from J, with 16 bases between. The CDR3 DNA reads TGTGCCAGCAGACCCAGGGAGGCGCAAGGCTACACCTTC. Its translation is CASRPREAQGYTF.

The genes are TRBV9 and TRBJ2-1; the match to TRBD2 covers 9 bases. V lost 0 bases and J lost 6; bases outside the gene matches: 4. CDR1 and CDR2 from the germline V gene are SGDLS and YYNGEE. CDR3 size: 15 residues. CDR3 amino acids: CASSVVGLAFNEQFF. DNA for the CDR3: TGTGCCAGCAGCGTAGTAGGACTAGCGTTCAATGAGCAGTTCTTC.

The CDR3 DNA follows: TGTGCCAGCAGCTTAGAAACTAGCGGGAGCTACGAGCAGTACTTC. Protein sequence: CASSLETSGSYEQYF. The genes are TRBV7-2 and TRBJ2-7, with 11 nucleotides matching TRBD2. This CDR3 is built from 15 residues. V was clipped by 1 base and J by 3 bases; unmatched bases: 2. CDR1 is SGHTA, CDR2 FQGNSA, per germline.

V and J are TRBV7-9 and TRBJ2-4; perhaps TRBD2 as D (6 bases). Germline lookup yields CDR1 SEHNR and CDR2 FQNEAQ (reference sequence). The CDR3 runs 13 residues. The ends were cut back, 4 bases at V and 7 bases at J, with 11 bases in the middle. The CDR3 nucleotides read TGTGCCAGCAGCTGGGGGGACGGCAACATTCAGTACTTC. Translating it yields CASSWGDGNIQYF.

The J gene is TRBJ2-1, the V gene TRBV4-2; 10 bases fit TRBD2. This CDR3 contains 15 residues. J lost 4 bases, V lost 2 bases, and 2 bases had no gene match. The germline V gene encodes CDR1 LGHNA and CDR2 YNFKEQ. This CDR3 reads CASSQLAGVYNEQFF. The CDR3 coding sequence is TGTGCCAGCAGCCAACTAGCGGGGGTTTACAATGAGCAGTTCTTC.

The V gene is TRBV19, the J gene TRBJ1-2; 9 bases match TRBD1. V lost 4 bases and J lost 8; bases outside the gene matches: 8. CDR1 is LNHDA, CDR2 SQIVND, per germline (reference sequence). CDR3 length: 14 residues. For the CDR3, the DNA is TGTGCCAGTAGTAACCGGGACAGGGAGGGCGGCTACACCTTC. Translation gives CASSNRDREGGYTF.